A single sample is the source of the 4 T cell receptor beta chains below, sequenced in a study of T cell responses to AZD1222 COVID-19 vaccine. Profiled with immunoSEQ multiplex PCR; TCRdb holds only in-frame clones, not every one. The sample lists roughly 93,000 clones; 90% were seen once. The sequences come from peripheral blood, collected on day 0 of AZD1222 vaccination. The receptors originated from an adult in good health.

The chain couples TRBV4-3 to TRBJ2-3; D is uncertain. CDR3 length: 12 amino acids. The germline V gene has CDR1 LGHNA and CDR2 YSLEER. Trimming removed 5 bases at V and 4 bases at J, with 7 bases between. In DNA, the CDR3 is TGCGCCAGCAGCTACTCTTCAGATACGCAGTATTTT. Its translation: CASSYSSDTQYF.

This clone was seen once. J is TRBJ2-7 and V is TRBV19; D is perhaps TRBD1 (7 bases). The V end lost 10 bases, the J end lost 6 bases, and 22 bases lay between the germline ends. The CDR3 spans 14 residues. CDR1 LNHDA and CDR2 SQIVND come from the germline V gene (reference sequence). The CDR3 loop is CATYRGLVRREQYF. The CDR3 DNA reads TGTGCCACCTACAGGGGACTGGTGCGCCGCGAGCAGTACTTC.

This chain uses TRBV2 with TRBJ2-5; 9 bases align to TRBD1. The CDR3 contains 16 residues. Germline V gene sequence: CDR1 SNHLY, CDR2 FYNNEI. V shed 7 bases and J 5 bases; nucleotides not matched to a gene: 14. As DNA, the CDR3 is TGTGCCAGCACTTATTCTCACGGGACAGGGCGGGAGACCCAGTACTTC. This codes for CASTYSHGTGRETQYF.

Written as DNA, the CDR3 is TGTGCCAGCAGCATGACAGTCTCTAACTATGGCTACACCTTC. This translates into CASSMTVSNYGYTF. The V call is TRBV7-2, the J call TRBJ1-2; D may be TRBD1 (5 bases). This CDR3 contains 14 residues. Trimming shortened V by 5 bases and J by 0 bases, and 10 bases separated the two germline ends. Germline V gene data show CDR1 as SGHTA and CDR2 as FQGNSA.